The 8 T cell receptor beta chains below all came from one sample that was sequenced in a study of Tregs in tolerant kidney transplant recipients. Libraries were prepared by immunoSEQ multiplex PCR; TCRdb keeps only in-frame clonotypes and omits some of them. The table lists about 30,000 clones, with over 13% in the top ten. The source was CD8+ T cells from blood, collected before the transplant. The source is a human donor who received a combined kidney and bone marrow transplant.

For this clone: The read gets to within 3 residues of the CDR3 end, and the germline J gene fills in the rest. V gene TRBV4-1 combines with J gene TRBJ2-3; D remains ambiguous. The CDR3 runs to 14 residues. V lost 0 bases and J 2 bases, leaving 6 bases between the germline ends. Germline-derived CDR1 and CDR2 are MGHRA and YSYEKL. The CDR3 protein is CASSQDGFTDTQYF. CDR3 DNA, as far as it was read: TGCGCCAGCAGCCAAGATGGCTTCACAGATACG.

In regard to this clone: Read data end 3 residues before the CDR3 end; the end is taken from the germline J gene. The chain links TRBV19 to TRBJ2-3; a possible D gene is TRBD2 (6 bases). The ends were cut back, 7 bases at V and 3 bases at J, with 11 bases in the middle. Looked up from germline, CDR1 is LNHDA and CDR2 is SQIVND (reference sequence). The CDR3 covers 13 residues. Incomplete CDR3 DNA: TGTGCCAGTAATCGGGACTCTACAGATACG. Its translation: CASNRDSTDT. The full CDR3 protein is CASNRDSTDTQYF.

About this clone itself: The sample has other DNA sequences that encode this CDR3 too. CDR3 DNA (partial): TGCGCCAGCAGCCGGGGGGGGTCGTACGAG. This codes for CASSRGGSYE. The complete CDR3 reads CASSRGGSYEQYF. This rearrangement joins TRBV5-1 to TRBJ2-7, with 8 positions matching TRBD2. The sequence runs out 3 residues before the end of the CDR3; the remainder is reconstructed from the germline J gene. The CDR3 has 13 amino acids. CDR1 and CDR2 from the germline V gene are SGHRS and YFSETQ. The junction had 4 bases not matched to a gene; V was cut back by 4 bases and J by 4 bases.

With respect to this clone: The read finishes 3 residues shy of the CDR3 end, and the germline J gene is used to complete it. The genes are TRBV13 and TRBJ1-1, with TRBD1 matching over 11 bases. The length of the CDR3 is 16 residues. The germline V gene encodes CDR1 PRHDT and CDR2 FYEKMQ (reference sequence). Losses at the gene ends were 1 base for V and 1 base for J; bases not matched to a gene: 2. Partial CDR3 DNA: TGTGCCAGCAGCTTAGCGGGACAGGGGGGGAACACTGAA. Its translation: CASSLAGQGGNTE. The CDR3 reads in full as CASSLAGQGGNTEAFF.

As to this clone: The read terminates 3 residues ahead of where the CDR3 ends, so the germline J gene completes it. V usage is TRBV6-2 or TRBV6-3 and J usage is TRBJ2-1; 11 positions agree with TRBD2. This CDR3 has 17 residues. After removal of 1 base from V and 4 bases from J, the junction contained 6 bases not matched to a gene. Germline V gene data show CDR1 as MNHEY and CDR2 as SVGEGT. The sequenced CDR3 bases are TGTGCCAGCAGTTACTTCGGGGGACTAGCGGAATACAATGAG. It specifies CASSYFGGLAEYNE. The CDR3 in its entirety is CASSYFGGLAEYNEQFF.

In regard to this clone: The read finishes 3 residues shy of the CDR3 end, and the germline J gene is used to complete it. The chain has TRBV30 and TRBJ2-1; a possible D gene is TRBD1 (6 bases). The V end was cut by 2 bases, the J end by 7 bases, with 12 bases between. The germline gives CDR1 GTSNPN, CDR2 SVGIG (reference sequence). The CDR3 totals 13 residues. The CDR3 loop is CAWSPQRGNEQFF. CDR3 DNA, as far as it was read: TGTGCCTGGAGTCCCCAGAGGGGGAATGAG.

To note about this clone: The read halts 3 residues ahead of the CDR3 end, with the missing end drawn from the germline J gene. V gene TRBV30 combines with J gene TRBJ2-1; 9 nucleotides align to TRBD2. Germline assignment: CDR1 GTSNPN and CDR2 SVGIG (reference sequence). There are 15 residues in the CDR3. The ends lost 1 base at V and 4 bases at J; junction bases unmatched: 5. The CDR3 is CAWSASGRPYNEQFF. Incomplete CDR3 DNA: TGTGCCTGGAGTGCCAGCGGGAGGCCGTACAATGAG.

Notes on this clone: Read coverage stops 3 residues before the CDR3 terminus; the germline J gene supplies the remainder. This chain joins TRBV5-1 and TRBJ1-2; possibly TRBD1 for D (6 bases). The germline gives CDR1 SGHRS, CDR2 YFSETQ. V was clipped by 0 bases and J by 6 bases, with 12 bases between them. The CDR3 has 14 amino acids. CDR3 sequence reads: CASSLVDRPDGYTF. The DNA read from the CDR3 is TGCGCCAGCAGCTTGGTGGACAGACCCGATGGC.